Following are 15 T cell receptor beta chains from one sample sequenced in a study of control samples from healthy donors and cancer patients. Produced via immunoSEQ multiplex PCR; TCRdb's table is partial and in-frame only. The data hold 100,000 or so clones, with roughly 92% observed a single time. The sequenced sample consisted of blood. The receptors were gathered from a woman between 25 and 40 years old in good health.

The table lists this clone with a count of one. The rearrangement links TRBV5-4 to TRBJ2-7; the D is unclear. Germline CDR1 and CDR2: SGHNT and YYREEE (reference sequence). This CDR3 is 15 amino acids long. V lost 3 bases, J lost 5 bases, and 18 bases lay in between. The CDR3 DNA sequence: TGTGCCAGCAGCTCCACCGACAAGCCAATAGACGAGCAGTACTTC. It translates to CASSSTDKPIDEQYF. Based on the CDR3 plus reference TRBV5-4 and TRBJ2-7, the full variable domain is ETGVTQSPTHLIKTRGQQVTLRCSSQSGHNTVSWYQQALGQGPQFIFQYYREEENGRGNFPPRFSGLQFPNYSSELNVNALELDDSALYLCASSSTDKPIDEQYFGPGTRLTVT.

CDR3: CASSSGELFF. As DNA, the CDR3 is TGTGCCAGCAGTTCCGGGGAGCTGTTTTTT. This chain uses TRBV27 with TRBJ2-2; no clear D gene. This CDR3 has 10 amino acids. With 4 bases removed from V and 6 bases from J, the gap between germline ends came to 0 bases. Germline CDR1 reads MNHEY; CDR2 reads SMNVEV (reference sequence).

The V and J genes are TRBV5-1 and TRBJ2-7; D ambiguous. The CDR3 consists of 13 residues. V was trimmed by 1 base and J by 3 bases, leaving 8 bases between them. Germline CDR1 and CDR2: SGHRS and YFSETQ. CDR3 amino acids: CASSLTQNYEQYF. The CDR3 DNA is TGCGCCAGCAGCTTGACACAAAACTACGAGCAGTACTTC. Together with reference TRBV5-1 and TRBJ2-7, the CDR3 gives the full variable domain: KAGVTQTPRYLIKTRGQQVTLSCSPISGHRSVSWYQQTPGQGLQFLFEYFSETQRNKGNFPGRFSGRQFSNSRSEMNVSTLELGDSALYLCASSLTQNYEQYFGPGTRLTVT.

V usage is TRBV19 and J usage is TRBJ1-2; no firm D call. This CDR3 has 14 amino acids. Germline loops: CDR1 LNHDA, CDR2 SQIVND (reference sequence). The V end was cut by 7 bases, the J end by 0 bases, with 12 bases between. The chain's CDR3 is CASKSRQANYGYTF. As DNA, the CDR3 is TGTGCCAGTAAGAGCAGGCAAGCTAACTATGGCTACACCTTC.

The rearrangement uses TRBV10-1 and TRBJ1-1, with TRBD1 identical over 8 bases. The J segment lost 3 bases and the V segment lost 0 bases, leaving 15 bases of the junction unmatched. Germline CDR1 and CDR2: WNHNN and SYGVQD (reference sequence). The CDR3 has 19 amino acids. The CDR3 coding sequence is TGCGCCAGCAGTGAGTCCGGAGCGGACAGGGATAAGGTGCACACTGAAGCTTTCTTT. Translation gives CASSESGADRDKVHTEAFF.

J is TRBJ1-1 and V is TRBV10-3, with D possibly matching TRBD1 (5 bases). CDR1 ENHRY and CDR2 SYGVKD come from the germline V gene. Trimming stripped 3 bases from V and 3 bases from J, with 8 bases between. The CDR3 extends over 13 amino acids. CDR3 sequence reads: CAISEMGDTEAFF. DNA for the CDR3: TGTGCCATCAGTGAAATGGGGGACACTGAAGCTTTCTTT.

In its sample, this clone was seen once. The CDR3 DNA follows: TGTGCCAGCAGCCACATTCGCTACACTGCGTCCTATGGCTACACCTTC. Protein: CASSHIRYTASYGYTF. V and J are TRBV3-1 (or the pseudogene TRBV3-2) and TRBJ1-2; D not certain. Trimming left V 3 bases short and J 4 bases short, with 18 bases between. The CDR3 has 16 amino acids. Germline-derived CDR1 and CDR2 are LGHDT and YNNKEL (reference sequence).

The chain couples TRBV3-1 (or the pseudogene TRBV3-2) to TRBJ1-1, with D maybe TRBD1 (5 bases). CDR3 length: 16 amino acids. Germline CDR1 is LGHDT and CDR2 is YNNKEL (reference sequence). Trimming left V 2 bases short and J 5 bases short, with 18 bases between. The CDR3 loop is CASSQYGRGGRTEAFF. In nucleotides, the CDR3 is TGTGCCAGCAGCCAATACGGACGGGGCGGAAGAACTGAAGCTTTCTTT.

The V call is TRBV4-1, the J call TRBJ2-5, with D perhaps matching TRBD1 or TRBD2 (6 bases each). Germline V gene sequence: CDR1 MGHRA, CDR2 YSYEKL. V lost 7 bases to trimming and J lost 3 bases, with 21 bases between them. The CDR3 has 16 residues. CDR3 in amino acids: CASIPVGGPSEETQYF. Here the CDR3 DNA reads TGCGCCAGCATCCCCGTCGGGGGCCCTTCCGAAGAGACCCAGTACTTC.

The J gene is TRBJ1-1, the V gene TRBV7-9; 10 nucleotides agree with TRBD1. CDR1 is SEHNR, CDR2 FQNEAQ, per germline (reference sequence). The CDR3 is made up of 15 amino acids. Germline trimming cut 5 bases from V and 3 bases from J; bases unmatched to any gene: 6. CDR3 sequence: CASSGDRGLDTEAFF. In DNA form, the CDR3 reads TGTGCCAGCAGCGGAGACAGGGGGCTCGACACTGAAGCTTTCTTT. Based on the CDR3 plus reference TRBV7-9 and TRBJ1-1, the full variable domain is DTGVSQNPRHKITKRGQNVTFRCDPISEHNRLYWYRQTLGQGPEFLTYFQNEAQLEKSRLLSDRFSAERPKGSFSTLEIQRTEQGDSAMYLCASSGDRGLDTEAFFGQGTRLTVV.

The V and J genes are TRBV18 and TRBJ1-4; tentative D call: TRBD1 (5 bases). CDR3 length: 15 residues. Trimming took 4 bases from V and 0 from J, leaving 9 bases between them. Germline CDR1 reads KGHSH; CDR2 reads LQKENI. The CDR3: CASSRGSATNEKLFF. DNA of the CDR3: TGTGCCAGCTCACGGGGCAGCGCAACTAATGAAAAACTGTTTTTT.

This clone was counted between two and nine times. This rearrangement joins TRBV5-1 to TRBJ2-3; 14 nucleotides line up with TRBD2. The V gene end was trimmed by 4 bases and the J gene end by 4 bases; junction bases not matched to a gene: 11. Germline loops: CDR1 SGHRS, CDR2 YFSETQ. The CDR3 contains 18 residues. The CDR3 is CASSHVGTSGSLADTQYF. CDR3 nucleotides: TGCGCCAGCAGCCACGTAGGGACTAGCGGGAGCCTGGCAGATACGCAGTATTTT.

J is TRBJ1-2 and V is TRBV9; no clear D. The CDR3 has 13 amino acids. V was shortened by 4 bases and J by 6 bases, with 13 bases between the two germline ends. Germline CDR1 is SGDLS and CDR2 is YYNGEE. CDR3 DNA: TGTGCCAGCAGCTCGTCCCTGGAACATGGCTACACCTTC. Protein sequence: CASSSSLEHGYTF.

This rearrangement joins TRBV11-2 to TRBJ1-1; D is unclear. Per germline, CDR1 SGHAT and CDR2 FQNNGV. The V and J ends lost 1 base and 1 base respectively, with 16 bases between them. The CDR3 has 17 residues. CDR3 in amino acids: CASSLGKGNRWNTEAFF. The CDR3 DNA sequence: TGTGCCAGCAGCTTAGGAAAGGGCAACCGATGGAACACTGAAGCTTTCTTT. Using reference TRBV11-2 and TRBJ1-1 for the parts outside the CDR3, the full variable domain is EAGVAQSPRYKIIEKRQSVAFWCNPISGHATLYWYQQILGQGPKLLIQFQNNGVVDDSQLPKDRFSAERLKGVDSTLKIQPAKLEDSAVYLCASSLGKGNRWNTEAFFGQGTRLTVV.

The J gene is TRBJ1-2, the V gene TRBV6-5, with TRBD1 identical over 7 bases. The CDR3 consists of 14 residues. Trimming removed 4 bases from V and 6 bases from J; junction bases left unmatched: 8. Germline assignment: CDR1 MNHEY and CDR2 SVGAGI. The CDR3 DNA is TGTGCCAGCAGTTTTATGGGACAGTCAGATGGCTACACCTTC. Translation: CASSFMGQSDGYTF.